Listed below are T cell receptor beta chains from one sample, sequenced in a study of blood T cell repertoires in COVID-19. The table came from immunoSEQ multiplex PCR; TCRdb's copy has only in-frame clones and leaves some out. The data hold some 170,000 clones, with over 60% observed a single time. Sequencing was done on a sample of peripheral blood. The receptors shown here come from a woman aged 70-85 years with acute or convalescent COVID-19. CDR3s include the opening cysteine and the closing phenylalanine or tryptophan. D genes are given only for firm matches. Where a row states a size, it is once, few, many or the class of an expanded clone; other rows omit it.

clone_size: NA
j_call: TRBJ2-3
v_call: TRBV6-6
d_call: TRBD1
cdr3_aa: CASQIGQGLSDTQYF
cdr3_nt: TGTGCCAGCCAAATCGGACAGGGGCTTTCAGATACGCAGTATTTT

clone_size: few
j_call: TRBJ1-5
v_call: TRBV10-3
d_call: TRBD1
cdr3_aa: CAISDQGDNQPQHF
cdr3_nt: TGTGCCATCAGCGATCAGGGGGACAATCAGCCCCAGCATTTT

clone_size: NA
j_call: TRBJ2-7
v_call: TRBV7-9
d_call: TRBD2
cdr3_aa: CASSPRSGGQGAKQYF
cdr3_nt: TGTGCCAGCAGCCCAAGATCGGGAGGCCAAGGTGCGAAGCAGTACTTC

clone_size: few
j_call: TRBJ2-7
v_call: TRBV11-2
d_call: TRBD2
cdr3_aa: CASSGLAGSEQYF
cdr3_nt: TGTGCCAGCTCCGGACTAGCGGGCAGCGAGCAGTACTTC

clone_size: NA
j_call: TRBJ2-5
v_call: TRBV4-2
d_call: TRBD2
cdr3_aa: CASSQEAREGPWTQYF
cdr3_nt: TGTGCCAGCAGCCAAGAAGCGCGGGAGGGCCCCTGGACCCAGTACTTC

clone_size: NA
j_call: TRBJ2-1
v_call: TRBV4-1
d_call: NA
cdr3_aa: CASSQDPAESSYNEQFF
cdr3_nt: TGCGCCAGCAGCCAAGATCCAGCGGAGAGCTCCTACAATGAGCAGTTCTTC

clone_size: NA
j_call: TRBJ1-2
v_call: TRBV5-6
d_call: TRBD1
cdr3_aa: CASSPGTGGTNYGYTF
cdr3_nt: TGTGCCAGCAGCCCCGGGACAGGGGGGACTAACTATGGCTACACCTTC

clone_size: NA
j_call: TRBJ1-4
v_call: TRBV6-1
d_call: NA
cdr3_aa: CASSEWVVGRANEKLFF
cdr3_nt: TGTGCCAGCAGTGAATGGGTAGTGGGCAGGGCGAATGAAAAACTGTTTTTT

clone_size: few
j_call: TRBJ1-1
v_call: TRBV12-3/TRBV12-4
d_call: NA
cdr3_aa: CASSLDREGEAFF
cdr3_nt: TGTGCCAGCAGTTTAGACAGGGAAGGTGAAGCTTTCTTT

clone_size: NA
j_call: TRBJ1-2
v_call: TRBV4-1
d_call: NA
cdr3_aa: CASSQDRSFRGYTF
cdr3_nt: TGCGCCAGCAGCCAAGATAGGAGTTTTAGGGGCTACACCTTC

clone_size: NA
j_call: TRBJ2-1
v_call: TRBV2
d_call: TRBD2
cdr3_aa: CASSEMVAGADEQFF
cdr3_nt: TGTGCCAGCAGTGAAATGGTAGCGGGAGCAGATGAGCAGTTCTTC

clone_size: NA
j_call: TRBJ2-1
v_call: TRBV6-4
d_call: TRBD2
cdr3_aa: CASSKQSGRAYNEQFF
cdr3_nt: TGTGCCAGCAGTAAACAAAGCGGGAGGGCCTACAATGAGCAGTTCTTC

clone_size: NA
j_call: TRBJ1-1
v_call: TRBV19
d_call: NA
cdr3_aa: CASIISGSTEAFF
cdr3_nt: TGTGCCAGTATTATCTCGGGGTCCACTGAAGCTTTCTTT

clone_size: NA
j_call: TRBJ1-1
v_call: TRBV29-1
d_call: NA
cdr3_aa: CSVDAGARTEAFF
cdr3_nt: TGCAGCGTTGACGCAGGGGCGCGCACTGAAGCTTTCTTT

clone_size: NA
j_call: TRBJ2-5
v_call: TRBV28
d_call: NA
cdr3_aa: CASSFSSNLETQYF
cdr3_nt: TGTGCCAGCAGTTTTTCGAGTAACTTGGAGACCCAGTACTTC

clone_size: NA
j_call: TRBJ2-1
v_call: TRBV5-6
d_call: TRBD2
cdr3_aa: CASSLGLLAGLYNEQFF
cdr3_nt: TGTGCCAGCAGCTTGGGTTTACTAGCGGGTTTATACAATGAGCAGTTCTTC

clone_size: NA
j_call: TRBJ1-5
v_call: TRBV4-1
d_call: NA
cdr3_aa: CASSQDPGRQPQHF
cdr3_nt: TGCGCCAGCAGCCAAGATCCAGGGCGTCAGCCCCAGCATTTT

clone_size: NA
j_call: TRBJ2-3
v_call: TRBV6-5
d_call: TRBD2
cdr3_aa: CASSLRGENFYTQYF
cdr3_nt: TGTGCCAGCAGCCTCCGGGGGGAAAATTTTTATACGCAGTATTTT

clone_size: few
j_call: TRBJ2-7
v_call: TRBV30
d_call: NA
cdr3_aa: CAWSVLNPKGQYEQYF
cdr3_nt: TGTGCCTGGAGTGTACTTAATCCGAAGGGGCAGTACGAGCAGTACTTC

clone_size: NA
j_call: TRBJ1-1
v_call: TRBV7-3
d_call: TRBD1
cdr3_aa: CASSQGGPNTEAFF
cdr3_nt: TGTGCCAGCAGCCAGGGGGGCCCGAACACTGAAGCTTTCTTT

clone_size: NA
j_call: TRBJ2-7
v_call: TRBV25-1
d_call: NA
cdr3_aa: CASSELKRPASYEQYF
cdr3_nt: TGTGCCAGCAGTGAATTAAAGCGGCCGGCTTCCTACGAGCAGTACTTC

clone_size: NA
j_call: TRBJ2-6
v_call: TRBV10-3
d_call: TRBD1
cdr3_aa: CAISENRPGQGRLKANVLTF
cdr3_nt: TGTGCCATCAGTGAGAATCGACCGGGACAGGGCCGCTTAAAGGCCAACGTCCTGACTTTC

clone_size: NA
j_call: TRBJ2-7
v_call: TRBV30
d_call: TRBD2
cdr3_aa: CAWSPGGRALYEQYF
cdr3_nt: TGTGCCTGGAGTCCCGGCGGGAGGGCTCTTTACGAGCAGTACTTC

clone_size: NA
j_call: TRBJ2-2
v_call: TRBV9
d_call: NA
cdr3_aa: CASSPTGGPNTGELFF
cdr3_nt: TGTGCCAGCAGCCCCACCGGGGGACCGAACACCGGGGAGCTGTTTTTT

clone_size: NA
j_call: TRBJ1-1
v_call: TRBV9
d_call: NA
cdr3_aa: CASSPYGNTEAFF
cdr3_nt: TGTGCCAGCAGCCCCTACGGGAACACTGAAGCTTTCTTT

clone_size: NA
j_call: TRBJ1-1
v_call: TRBV2
d_call: NA
cdr3_aa: CASSTFTEAFF
cdr3_nt: TGTGCCAGCAGCACTTTTACTGAAGCTTTCTTT

clone_size: NA
j_call: TRBJ1-4
v_call: TRBV18
d_call: TRBD1
cdr3_aa: CASSPTQGGSEKLFF
cdr3_nt: TGTGCCAGCTCACCGACACAGGGGGGGAGTGAAAAACTGTTTTTT

clone_size: NA
j_call: TRBJ2-3
v_call: TRBV6-5
d_call: TRBD2
cdr3_aa: CASSLGLAGVGDTQYF
cdr3_nt: TGTGCCAGCAGTTTGGGACTAGCGGGAGTGGGAGATACGCAGTATTTT

clone_size: NA
j_call: TRBJ2-5
v_call: TRBV10-2
d_call: NA
cdr3_aa: CASSGAGRETQYF
cdr3_nt: TGCGCCAGCAGTGGGGCGGGGCGGGAGACCCAGTACTTC

clone_size: NA
j_call: TRBJ1-3
v_call: TRBV7-9
d_call: NA
cdr3_aa: CATSGSSGNTIYF
cdr3_nt: TGTGCCACCTCCGGGAGCTCTGGAAACACCATATATTTT

clone_size: NA
j_call: TRBJ1-1
v_call: TRBV5-6
d_call: TRBD1
cdr3_aa: CASSLEIWDSTVTEAFF
cdr3_nt: TGTGCCAGCAGCTTGGAGATTTGGGACAGTACAGTAACTGAAGCTTTCTTT

clone_size: NA
j_call: TRBJ2-5
v_call: TRBV7-2
d_call: TRBD2
cdr3_aa: CASSSSGVQETQYF
cdr3_nt: TGTGCCAGCAGCTCGAGCGGGGTACAAGAGACCCAGTACTTC

clone_size: few
j_call: TRBJ2-1
v_call: TRBV5-1
d_call: TRBD1
cdr3_aa: CASSGGGTGGSSNEQFF
cdr3_nt: TGCGCCAGCAGCGGAGGGGGGACAGGGGGATCCTCCAATGAGCAGTTCTTC

clone_size: few
j_call: TRBJ2-7
v_call: TRBV6-6
d_call: NA
cdr3_aa: CASSYSTGTLSEQYF
cdr3_nt: TGTGCCAGCAGTTACTCTACGGGGACATTAAGCGAGCAGTACTTC

clone_size: NA
j_call: TRBJ2-2
v_call: TRBV6-5
d_call: TRBD1
cdr3_aa: CASFRTGNTGELFF
cdr3_nt: TGTGCCAGCTTCAGGACAGGGAACACCGGGGAGCTGTTTTTT

clone_size: few
j_call: TRBJ2-6
v_call: TRBV19
d_call: NA
cdr3_aa: CASSSQGSGANVLTF
cdr3_nt: TGTGCCAGTAGTTCACAGGGATCTGGGGCCAACGTCCTGACTTTC

clone_size: NA
j_call: TRBJ1-5
v_call: TRBV15
d_call: TRBD1
cdr3_aa: CATSTGGGRQPQHF
cdr3_nt: TGTGCCACCAGTACAGGGGGTGGACGTCAGCCCCAGCATTTT

clone_size: few
j_call: TRBJ2-7
v_call: TRBV7-9
d_call: NA
cdr3_aa: CASSFEGGREQYF
cdr3_nt: TGTGCCAGCAGCTTTGAGGGAGGCCGCGAGCAGTACTTC

clone_size: NA
j_call: TRBJ1-5
v_call: TRBV2
d_call: NA
cdr3_aa: CASRDKGIGNQPQHF
cdr3_nt: TGTGCCAGCAGGGACAAAGGGATAGGGAATCAGCCCCAGCATTTT

clone_size: few
j_call: TRBJ2-1
v_call: TRBV3-1/TRBV3-2
d_call: TRBD2
cdr3_aa: CASSHGTRTNEQFF
cdr3_nt: TGTGCCAGCAGCCACGGGACTAGGACCAATGAGCAGTTCTTC

clone_size: NA
j_call: TRBJ2-5
v_call: TRBV5-4
d_call: NA
cdr3_aa: CASSPSLVASSQETQYF
cdr3_nt: TGTGCCAGCAGCCCTAGCTTGGTGGCGAGTTCACAAGAGACCCAGTACTTC

clone_size: NA
j_call: TRBJ1-4
v_call: TRBV27
d_call: NA
cdr3_aa: CASSSYFDWTVPNELFF
cdr3_nt: TGTGCCAGCAGCAGTTATTTCGATTGGACAGTGCCGAATGAACTGTTTTTT

clone_size: NA
j_call: TRBJ2-2
v_call: TRBV24-1
d_call: NA
cdr3_aa: CATSDLVPYGTGELFF
cdr3_nt: TGTGCCACCAGTGACCTTGTCCCATACGGCACCGGGGAGCTGTTTTTT

clone_size: NA
j_call: TRBJ2-2
v_call: TRBV5-5
d_call: TRBD2
cdr3_aa: CASSSNLGLARRPGELFF
cdr3_nt: TGTGCCAGCAGCTCCAACCTGGGACTAGCGCGAAGGCCCGGGGAGCTGTTTTTT

clone_size: NA
j_call: TRBJ1-2
v_call: TRBV20-1
d_call: NA
cdr3_aa: CSASRGGYTF
cdr3_nt: TGCAGTGCTAGTCGGGGTGGCTACACCTTC

clone_size: few
j_call: TRBJ1-5
v_call: TRBV19
d_call: NA
cdr3_aa: CASSMNFGDQPQHF
cdr3_nt: TGTGCCAGTAGTATGAATTTCGGGGATCAGCCCCAGCATTTT

clone_size: once
j_call: TRBJ2-3
v_call: TRBV11-3
d_call: NA
cdr3_aa: CASSLGAGLGDTQYF
cdr3_nt: TGTGCCAGCAGCTTAGGGGCAGGGCTTGGAGATACGCAGTATTTT

clone_size: NA
j_call: TRBJ1-6
v_call: TRBV3-1/TRBV3-2
d_call: NA
cdr3_aa: CASSQVDSPLHF
cdr3_nt: TGTGCCAGCAGCCAAGTAGATTCACCCCTCCACTTT

clone_size: NA
j_call: TRBJ1-4
v_call: TRBV19
d_call: TRBD1
cdr3_aa: CASQASTGATNEKLFF
cdr3_nt: TGTGCCAGCCAAGCCTCAACAGGGGCGACTAATGAAAAACTGTTTTTT

clone_size: NA
j_call: TRBJ2-1
v_call: TRBV18
d_call: NA
cdr3_aa: CASSPVAESYNEQFF
cdr3_nt: TGTGCCAGCTCACCAGTAGCGGAATCCTACAATGAGCAGTTCTTC

clone_size: once
j_call: TRBJ1-5
v_call: TRBV24-1
d_call: NA
cdr3_aa: CAPTRASQPQHF
cdr3_nt: TGTGCCCCCACGAGGGCGTCACAGCCCCAGCATTTT

clone_size: NA
j_call: TRBJ1-1
v_call: TRBV5-8
d_call: NA
cdr3_aa: CASSLGSGRGTEAFF
cdr3_nt: TGTGCCAGCAGCTTGGGGTCAGGGCGGGGAACTGAAGCTTTCTTT

clone_size: NA
j_call: TRBJ2-7
v_call: TRBV19
d_call: NA
cdr3_aa: CASSTILGSYEQYF
cdr3_nt: TGTGCCAGTAGCACTATACTAGGGTCCTACGAGCAGTACTTC

clone_size: few
j_call: TRBJ2-7
v_call: TRBV27
d_call: TRBD2
cdr3_aa: CASSRTSGKYEQYF
cdr3_nt: TGTGCCAGCAGTCGGACTAGCGGGAAGTACGAGCAGTACTTC

clone_size: few
j_call: TRBJ2-7
v_call: TRBV30
d_call: TRBD1
cdr3_aa: CAWSTGQGNLEQYF
cdr3_nt: TGTGCCTGGAGTACAGGACAGGGTAATCTCGAGCAGTACTTC

clone_size: NA
j_call: TRBJ1-3
v_call: TRBV6-5
d_call: NA
cdr3_aa: CASSTFSGSGNTIYF
cdr3_nt: TGTGCCAGCAGCACCTTTTCCGGCTCTGGAAACACCATATATTTT

clone_size: NA
j_call: TRBJ1-1
v_call: TRBV29-1
d_call: NA
cdr3_aa: CSVGAGGNTEAFF
cdr3_nt: TGCAGCGTTGGCGCAGGTGGAAACACTGAAGCTTTCTTT

clone_size: once
j_call: TRBJ2-1
v_call: TRBV19
d_call: TRBD2
cdr3_aa: CASSRLGGGSNEQFF
cdr3_nt: TGTGCCAGTAGTCGCCTGGGAGGCGGGAGTAATGAGCAGTTCTTC

clone_size: once
j_call: TRBJ1-5
v_call: TRBV2
d_call: NA
cdr3_aa: CASTARMAQPQHF
cdr3_nt: TGTGCCAGCACGGCCAGGATGGCTCAGCCCCAGCATTTT

clone_size: NA
j_call: TRBJ2-6
v_call: TRBV5-1
d_call: NA
cdr3_aa: CASSSSFSGTGANVLTF
cdr3_nt: TGCGCCAGCAGCTCCTCCTTTTCGGGTACTGGGGCCAACGTCCTGACTTTC